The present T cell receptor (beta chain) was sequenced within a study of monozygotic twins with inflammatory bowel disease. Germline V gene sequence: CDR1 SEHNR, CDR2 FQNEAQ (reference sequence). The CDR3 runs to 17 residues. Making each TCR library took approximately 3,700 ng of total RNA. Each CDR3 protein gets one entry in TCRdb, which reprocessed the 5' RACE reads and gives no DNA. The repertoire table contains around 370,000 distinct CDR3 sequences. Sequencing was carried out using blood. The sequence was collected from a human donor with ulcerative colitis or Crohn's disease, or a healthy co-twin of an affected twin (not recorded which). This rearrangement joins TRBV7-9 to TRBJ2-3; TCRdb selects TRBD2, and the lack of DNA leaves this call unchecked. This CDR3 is CASSLFLGGAGTDTQYF.